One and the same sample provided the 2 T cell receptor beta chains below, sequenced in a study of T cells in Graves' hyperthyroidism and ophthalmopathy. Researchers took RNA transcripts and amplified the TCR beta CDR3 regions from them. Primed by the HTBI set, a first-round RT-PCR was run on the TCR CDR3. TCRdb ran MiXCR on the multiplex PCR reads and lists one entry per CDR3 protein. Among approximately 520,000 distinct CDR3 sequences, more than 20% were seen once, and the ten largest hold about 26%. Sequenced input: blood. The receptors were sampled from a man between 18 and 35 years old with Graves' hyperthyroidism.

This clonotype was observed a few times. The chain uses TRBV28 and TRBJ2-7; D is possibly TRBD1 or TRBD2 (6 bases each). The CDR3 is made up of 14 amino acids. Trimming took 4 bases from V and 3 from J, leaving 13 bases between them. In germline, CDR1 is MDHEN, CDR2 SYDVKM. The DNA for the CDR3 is TGTGCCAGCAGTTCCGGGGGCGGACTCTACGAGCAGTACTTC. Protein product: CASSSGGGLYEQYF.

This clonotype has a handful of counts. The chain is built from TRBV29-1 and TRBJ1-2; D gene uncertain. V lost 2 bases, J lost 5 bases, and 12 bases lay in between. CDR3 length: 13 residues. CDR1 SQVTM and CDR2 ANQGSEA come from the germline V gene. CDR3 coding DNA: TGCAGCGTTGAATCGGTCCTTTTATATGGCTACACCTTC. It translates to CSVESVLLYGYTF.